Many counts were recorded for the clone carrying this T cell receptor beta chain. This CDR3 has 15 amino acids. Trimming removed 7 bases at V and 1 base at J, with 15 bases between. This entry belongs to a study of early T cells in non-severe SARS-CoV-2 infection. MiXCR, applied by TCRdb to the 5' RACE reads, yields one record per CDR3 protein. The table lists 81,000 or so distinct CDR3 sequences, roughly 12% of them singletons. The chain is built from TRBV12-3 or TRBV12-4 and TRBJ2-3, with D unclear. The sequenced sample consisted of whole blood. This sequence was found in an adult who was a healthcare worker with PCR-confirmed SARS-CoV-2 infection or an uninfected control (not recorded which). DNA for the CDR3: TGTGCCAGCACCCCCCAGATTGGGGGCACAGATACGCAGTATTTT. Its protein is CASTPQIGGTDTQYF.